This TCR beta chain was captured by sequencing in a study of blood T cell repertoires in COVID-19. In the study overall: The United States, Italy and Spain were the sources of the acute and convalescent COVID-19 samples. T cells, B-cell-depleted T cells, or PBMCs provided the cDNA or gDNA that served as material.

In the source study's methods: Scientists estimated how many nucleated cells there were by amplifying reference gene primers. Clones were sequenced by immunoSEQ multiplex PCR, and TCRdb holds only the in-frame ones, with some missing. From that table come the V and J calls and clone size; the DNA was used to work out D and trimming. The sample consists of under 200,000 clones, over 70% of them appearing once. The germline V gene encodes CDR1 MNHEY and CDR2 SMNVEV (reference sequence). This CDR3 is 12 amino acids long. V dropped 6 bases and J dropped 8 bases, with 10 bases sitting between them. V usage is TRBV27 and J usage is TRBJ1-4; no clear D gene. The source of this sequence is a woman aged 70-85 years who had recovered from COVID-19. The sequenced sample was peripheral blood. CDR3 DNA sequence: TGTGCCAGCAGCCCTGGAGGCGAAAAACTGTTTTTT. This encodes CASSPGGEKLFF.